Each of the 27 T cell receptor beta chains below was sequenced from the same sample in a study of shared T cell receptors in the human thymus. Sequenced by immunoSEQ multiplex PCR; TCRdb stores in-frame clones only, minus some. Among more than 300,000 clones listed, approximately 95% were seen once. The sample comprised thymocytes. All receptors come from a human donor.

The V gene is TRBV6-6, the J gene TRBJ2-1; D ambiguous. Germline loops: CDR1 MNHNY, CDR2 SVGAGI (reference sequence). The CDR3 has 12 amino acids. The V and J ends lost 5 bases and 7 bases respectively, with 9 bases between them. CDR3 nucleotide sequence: TGTGCCAGCAGTCCTGGGTGGAATGAGCAGTTCTTC. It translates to CASSPGWNEQFF.

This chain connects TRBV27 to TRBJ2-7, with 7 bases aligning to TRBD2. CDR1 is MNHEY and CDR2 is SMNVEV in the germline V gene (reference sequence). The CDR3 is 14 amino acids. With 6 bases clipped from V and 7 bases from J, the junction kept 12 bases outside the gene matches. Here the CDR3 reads CASSPRTRIKEQYF. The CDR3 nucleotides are TGTGCCAGCAGCCCCAGGACTAGAATCAAGGAGCAGTACTTC.

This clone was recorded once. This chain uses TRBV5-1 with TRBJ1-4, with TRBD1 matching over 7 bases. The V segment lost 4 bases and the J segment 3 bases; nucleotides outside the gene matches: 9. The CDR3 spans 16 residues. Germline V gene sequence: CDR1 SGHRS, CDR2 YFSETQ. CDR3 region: CASSPVDRDSNEKLFF. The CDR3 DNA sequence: TGCGCCAGCAGCCCAGTCGACAGGGACTCTAATGAAAAACTGTTTTTT. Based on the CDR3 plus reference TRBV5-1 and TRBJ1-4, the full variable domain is KAGVTQTPRYLIKTRGQQVTLSCSPISGHRSVSWYQQTPGQGLQFLFEYFSETQRNKGNFPGRFSGRQFSNSRSEMNVSTLELGDSALYLCASSPVDRDSNEKLFFGSGTQLSVL.

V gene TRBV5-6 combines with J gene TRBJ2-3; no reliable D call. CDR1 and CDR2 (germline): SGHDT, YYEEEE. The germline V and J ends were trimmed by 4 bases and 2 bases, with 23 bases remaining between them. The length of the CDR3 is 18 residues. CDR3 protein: CASSPLTRVLNNTDTQYF. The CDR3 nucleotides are TGTGCCAGCAGCCCGCTAACAAGGGTCCTTAACAACACAGATACGCAGTATTTT.

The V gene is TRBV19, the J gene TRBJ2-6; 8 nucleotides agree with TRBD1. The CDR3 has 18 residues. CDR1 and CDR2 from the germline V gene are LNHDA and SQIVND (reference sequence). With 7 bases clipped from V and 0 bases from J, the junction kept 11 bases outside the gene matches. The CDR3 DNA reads TGTGCCAGTACCCCCGGGAACAGGGGGGTCTCTGGGGCCAACGTCCTGACTTTC. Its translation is CASTPGNRGVSGANVLTF. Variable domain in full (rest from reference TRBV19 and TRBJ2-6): DGGITQSPKYLFRKEGQNVTLSCEQNLNHDAMYWYRQDPGQGLRLIYYSQIVNDFQKGDIAEGYSVSREKKESFPLTVTSAQKNPTAFYLCASTPGNRGVSGANVLTFGAGSRLTVL.

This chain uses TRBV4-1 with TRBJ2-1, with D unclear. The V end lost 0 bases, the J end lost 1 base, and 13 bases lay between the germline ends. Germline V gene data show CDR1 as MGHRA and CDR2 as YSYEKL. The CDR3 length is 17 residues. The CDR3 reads CASSQEFFGISYNEQFF. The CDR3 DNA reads TGCGCCAGCAGCCAAGAGTTTTTTGGGATTTCCTACAATGAGCAGTTCTTC.

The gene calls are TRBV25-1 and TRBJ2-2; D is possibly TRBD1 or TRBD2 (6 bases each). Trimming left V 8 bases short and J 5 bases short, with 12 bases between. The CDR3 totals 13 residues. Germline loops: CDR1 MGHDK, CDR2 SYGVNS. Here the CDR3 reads CASRRGQTGELFF. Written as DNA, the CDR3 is TGTGCCAGCCGGAGGGGACAAACCGGGGAGCTGTTTTTT.

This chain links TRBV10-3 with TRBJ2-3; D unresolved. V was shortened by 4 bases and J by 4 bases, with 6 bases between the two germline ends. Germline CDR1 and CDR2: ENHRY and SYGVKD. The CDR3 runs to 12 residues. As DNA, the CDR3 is TGTGCCATCAGTGTGGAAGCAGATACGCAGTATTTT. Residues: CAISVEADTQYF.

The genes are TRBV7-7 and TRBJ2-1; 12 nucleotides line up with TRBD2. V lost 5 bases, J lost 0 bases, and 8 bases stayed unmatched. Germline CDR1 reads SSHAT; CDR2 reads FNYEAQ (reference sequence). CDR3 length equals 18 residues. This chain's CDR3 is CASSLGTSGRSSYNEQFF. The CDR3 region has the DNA TGTGCCAGCAGCCTTGGGACTAGCGGGCGAAGCTCCTACAATGAGCAGTTCTTC.

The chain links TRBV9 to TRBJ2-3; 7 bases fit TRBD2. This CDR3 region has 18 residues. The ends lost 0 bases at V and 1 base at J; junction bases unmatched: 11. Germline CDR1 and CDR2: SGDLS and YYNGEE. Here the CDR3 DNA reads TGTGCCAGCAGCGTAGGGTCGGAGGGACGGGGGGGCACAGATACGCAGTATTTT. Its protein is CASSVGSEGRGGTDTQYF.

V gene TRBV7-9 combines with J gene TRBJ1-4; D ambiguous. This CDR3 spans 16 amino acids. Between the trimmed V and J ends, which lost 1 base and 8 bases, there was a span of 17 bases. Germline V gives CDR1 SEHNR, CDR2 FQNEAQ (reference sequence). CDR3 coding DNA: TGTGCCAGCAGCTTAGGCGTGCAAGGGAGATGGGAAAAACTGTTTTTT. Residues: CASSLGVQGRWEKLFF.

The DNA of the CDR3 is TGTGCCAGTAGTATAGATCGGCCAGGCCGGGACTATGGCTACACCTTC. Its protein product is CASSIDRPGRDYGYTF. The chain couples TRBV19 to TRBJ1-2; D is ambiguous. Trimming left V 0 bases short and J 3 bases short, with 14 bases between. Germline V gives CDR1 LNHDA, CDR2 SQIVND (reference sequence). The CDR3 has 16 residues.

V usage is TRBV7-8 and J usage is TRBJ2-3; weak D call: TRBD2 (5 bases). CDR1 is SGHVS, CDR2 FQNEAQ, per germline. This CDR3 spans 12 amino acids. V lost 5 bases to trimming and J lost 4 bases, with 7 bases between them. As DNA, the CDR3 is TGTGCCAGCAGCGGGAGTTCAGATACGCAGTATTTT. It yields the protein CASSGSSDTQYF.

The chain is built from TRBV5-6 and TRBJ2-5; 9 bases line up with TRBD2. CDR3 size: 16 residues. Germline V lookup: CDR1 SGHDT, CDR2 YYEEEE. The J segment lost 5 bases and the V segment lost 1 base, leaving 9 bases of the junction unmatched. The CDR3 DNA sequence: TGTGCCAGCAGCTTGTGGGCGGGAGGGCCGAAGGAGACCCAGTACTTC. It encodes CASSLWAGGPKETQYF.

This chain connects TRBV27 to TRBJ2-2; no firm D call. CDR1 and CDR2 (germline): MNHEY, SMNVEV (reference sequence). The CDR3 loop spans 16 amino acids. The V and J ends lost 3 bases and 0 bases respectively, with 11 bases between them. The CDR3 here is CASSFSVEANTGELFF. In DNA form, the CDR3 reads TGTGCCAGCAGTTTTAGTGTAGAGGCGAACACCGGGGAGCTGTTTTTT.

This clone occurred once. The CDR3 loop is CASGAGVAVWYEQYF. The DNA of the CDR3 is TGTGCCAGCGGGGCCGGGGTGGCGGTTTGGTACGAGCAGTACTTC. The chain joins TRBV27 to TRBJ2-7, with D perhaps given as TRBD1 or TRBD2 (5 bases each). V lost 8 bases and J lost 4, with 21 bases in between. The V gene's germline CDR1 is MNHEY and CDR2 SMNVEV (reference sequence). The CDR3 sequence is 15 residues long.

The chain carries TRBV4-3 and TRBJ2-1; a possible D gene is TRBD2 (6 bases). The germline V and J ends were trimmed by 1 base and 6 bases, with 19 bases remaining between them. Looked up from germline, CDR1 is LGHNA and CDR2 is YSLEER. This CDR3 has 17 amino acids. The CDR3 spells CASSQGSVLALGNEQFF. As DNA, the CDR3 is TGCGCCAGCAGCCAAGGTTCAGTCCTAGCGCTGGGCAATGAGCAGTTCTTC.

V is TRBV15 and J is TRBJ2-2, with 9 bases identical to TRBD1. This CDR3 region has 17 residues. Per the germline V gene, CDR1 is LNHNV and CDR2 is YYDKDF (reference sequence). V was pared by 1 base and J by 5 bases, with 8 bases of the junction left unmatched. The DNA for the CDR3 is TGTGCCACCAGCAGAGTCTGTAACAGGGGGCGGACCGGGGAGCTGTTTTTT. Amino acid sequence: CATSRVCNRGRTGELFF.

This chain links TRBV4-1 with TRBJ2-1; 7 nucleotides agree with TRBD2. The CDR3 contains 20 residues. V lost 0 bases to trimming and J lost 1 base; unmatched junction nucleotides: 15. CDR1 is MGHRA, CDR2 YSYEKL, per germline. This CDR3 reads CASSQDEEGGRLPSYNEQFF. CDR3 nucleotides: TGCGCCAGCAGCCAAGATGAGGAGGGAGGGAGGCTTCCTTCCTACAATGAGCAGTTCTTC.

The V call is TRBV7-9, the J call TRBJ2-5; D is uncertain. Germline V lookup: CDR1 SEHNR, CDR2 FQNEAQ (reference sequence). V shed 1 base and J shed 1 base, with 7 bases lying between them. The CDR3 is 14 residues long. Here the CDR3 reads CASSLDSAQETQYF. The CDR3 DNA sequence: TGTGCCAGCAGCTTAGACAGTGCCCAAGAGACCCAGTACTTC.

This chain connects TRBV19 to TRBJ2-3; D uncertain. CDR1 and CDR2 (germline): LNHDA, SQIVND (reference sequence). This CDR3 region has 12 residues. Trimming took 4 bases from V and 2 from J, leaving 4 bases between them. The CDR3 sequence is CASSRDTDTQYF. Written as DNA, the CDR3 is TGTGCCAGTAGTAGAGACACAGATACGCAGTATTTT. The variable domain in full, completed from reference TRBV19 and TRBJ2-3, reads DGGITQSPKYLFRKEGQNVTLSCEQNLNHDAMYWYRQDPGQGLRLIYYSQIVNDFQKGDIAEGYSVSREKKESFPLTVTSAQKNPTAFYLCASSRDTDTQYFGPGTRLTVL.

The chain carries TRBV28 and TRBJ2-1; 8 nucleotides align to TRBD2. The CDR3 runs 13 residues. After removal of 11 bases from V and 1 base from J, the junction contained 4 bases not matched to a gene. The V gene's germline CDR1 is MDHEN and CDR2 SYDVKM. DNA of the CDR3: TGTGCCGTACTAGCGGAGTCCTACAATGAGCAGTTCTTC. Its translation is CAVLAESYNEQFF.

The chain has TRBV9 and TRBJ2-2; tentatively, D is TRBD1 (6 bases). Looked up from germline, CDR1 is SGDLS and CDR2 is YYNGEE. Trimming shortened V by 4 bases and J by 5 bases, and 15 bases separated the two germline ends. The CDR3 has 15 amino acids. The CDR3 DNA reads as TGTGCCAGCAGCCATTACAGGGCCGGAACCGGGGAGCTGTTTTTT. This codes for CASSHYRAGTGELFF. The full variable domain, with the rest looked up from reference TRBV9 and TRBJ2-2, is DSGVTQTPKHLITATGQRVTLRCSPRSGDLSVYWYQQSLDQGLQFLIQYYNGEERAKGNILERFSAQQFPDLHSELNLSSLELGDSALYFCASSHYRAGTGELFFGEGSRLTVL.

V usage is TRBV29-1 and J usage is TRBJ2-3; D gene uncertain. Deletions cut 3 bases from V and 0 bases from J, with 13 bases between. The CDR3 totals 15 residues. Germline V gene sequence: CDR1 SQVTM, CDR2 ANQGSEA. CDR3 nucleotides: TGCAGCGTTGAGTACCGGGCACCTAGCACAGATACGCAGTATTTT. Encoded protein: CSVEYRAPSTDTQYF.

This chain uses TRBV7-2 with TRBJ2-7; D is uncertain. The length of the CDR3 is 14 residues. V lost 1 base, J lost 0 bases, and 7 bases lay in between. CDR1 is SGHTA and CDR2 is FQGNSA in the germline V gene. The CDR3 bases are TGTGCCAGCAGCTTAGACCGCTGCTCCTACGAGCAGTACTTC. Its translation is CASSLDRCSYEQYF.

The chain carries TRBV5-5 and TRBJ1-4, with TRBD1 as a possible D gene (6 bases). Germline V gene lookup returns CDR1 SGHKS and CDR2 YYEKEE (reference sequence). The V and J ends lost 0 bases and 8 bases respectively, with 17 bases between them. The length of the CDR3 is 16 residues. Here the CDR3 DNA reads TGTGCCAGCAGCTTGGGCCCGACAGGCCCATGGGAAAAACTGTTTTTT. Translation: CASSLGPTGPWEKLFF.

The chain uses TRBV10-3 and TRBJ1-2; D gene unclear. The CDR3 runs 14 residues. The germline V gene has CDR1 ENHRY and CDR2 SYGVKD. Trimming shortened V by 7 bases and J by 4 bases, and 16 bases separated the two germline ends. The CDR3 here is CAITSGSTFYGYTF. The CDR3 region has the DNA TGTGCCATCACCTCGGGCAGCACATTCTATGGCTACACCTTC.